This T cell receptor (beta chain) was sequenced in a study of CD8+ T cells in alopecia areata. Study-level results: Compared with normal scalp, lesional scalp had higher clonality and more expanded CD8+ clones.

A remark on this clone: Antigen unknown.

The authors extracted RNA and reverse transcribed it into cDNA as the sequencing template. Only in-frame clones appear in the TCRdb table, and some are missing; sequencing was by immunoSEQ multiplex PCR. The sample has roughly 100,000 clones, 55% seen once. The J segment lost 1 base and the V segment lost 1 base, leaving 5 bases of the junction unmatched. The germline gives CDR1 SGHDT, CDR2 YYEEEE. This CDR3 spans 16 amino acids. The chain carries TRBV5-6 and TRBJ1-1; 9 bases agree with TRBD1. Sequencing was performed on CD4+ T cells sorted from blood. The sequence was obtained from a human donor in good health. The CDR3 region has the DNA TGTGCCAGCAGCTTGAAGAGGACAGGGGCGAACACTGAAGCTTTCTTT. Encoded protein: CASSLKRTGANTEAFF.